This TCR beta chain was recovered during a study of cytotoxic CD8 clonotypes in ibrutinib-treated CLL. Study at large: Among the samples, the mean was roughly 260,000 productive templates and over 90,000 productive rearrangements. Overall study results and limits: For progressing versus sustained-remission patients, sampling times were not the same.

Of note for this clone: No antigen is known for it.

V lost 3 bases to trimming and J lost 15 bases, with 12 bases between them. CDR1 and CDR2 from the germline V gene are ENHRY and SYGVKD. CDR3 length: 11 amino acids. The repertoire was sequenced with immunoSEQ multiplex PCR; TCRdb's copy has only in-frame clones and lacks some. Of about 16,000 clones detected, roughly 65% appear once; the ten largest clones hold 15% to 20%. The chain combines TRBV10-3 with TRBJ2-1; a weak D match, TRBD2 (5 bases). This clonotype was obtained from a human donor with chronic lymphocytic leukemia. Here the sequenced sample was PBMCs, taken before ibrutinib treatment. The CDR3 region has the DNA TGTGCCATCAGTGACCCCCCGGGAATGTTCTTC. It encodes CAISDPPGMFF.